This T cell receptor beta chain was sequenced during a study of blood T cell repertoires in COVID-19. Overall study: Material from acute and convalescent COVID-19 was sourced from the United States, Italy and Spain. T cells, B-cell-depleted T cells, or PBMCs supplied cDNA or gDNA.

This clone was seen once. Authors' data handling: Quantification of nucleated cells was approximated via reference gene primer amplification. Assay used: immunoSEQ multiplex PCR; TCRdb lists only in-frame clones, some missing. V and J calls and clone size are as listed in that table; D and trimming were resolved from the DNA. The sample consists of approximately 230,000 clones, roughly 88% of them appearing once. This sequence was found in a man aged 25-40 years who had recovered from COVID-19. Sequenced material: peripheral blood.

In nucleotides, the CDR3 is TGTGCCAGCAGCTCTGGACAGGGGGTATATGGCTACACCTTC. Translation gives CASSSGQGVYGYTF. The chain links TRBV5-8 to TRBJ1-2; 10 nucleotides align to TRBD1. The germline CDR1 and CDR2 sequences are SGHTS and YDEGEE. CDR3 length: 14 residues. The junction had 4 bases not matched to a gene; V was cut back by 3 bases and J by 5 bases.